The 14 T cell receptor beta chains presented below share a single source sample, sequenced in a study of cytomegalovirus exposure and HLA in healthy donors. 60 Vbeta and 13 Jbeta primers were used in PCR. Measured with immunoSEQ multiplex PCR; TCRdb has only the in-frame clones, and not every one. The sample carries approximately 88,000 clones, less than 80% recorded once. Sequenced sample: PBMCs. All receptors come from a male donor in good health and CMV-seronegative.

The chain links TRBV7-2 to TRBJ1-1, with 7 bases that match TRBD1. The V segment lost 5 bases and the J segment 0 bases; nucleotides outside the gene matches: 9. CDR1 is SGHTA, CDR2 FQGNSA, per germline. The CDR3 totals 16 residues. The CDR3 sequence: CASSPTLGQLNTEAFF. The CDR3 region has the DNA TGTGCCAGCAGCCCCACCTTGGGACAGTTGAACACTGAAGCTTTCTTT.

The rearrangement joins TRBV19 to TRBJ2-2; 14 nucleotides align to TRBD2. Germline lookup yields CDR1 LNHDA and CDR2 SQIVND (reference sequence). The CDR3 is 16 amino acids. After removal of 7 bases from V and 1 base from J, the junction contained 2 bases not matched to a gene. The CDR3: CASKGTSGGNTGELFF. The DNA for the CDR3 is TGTGCCAGTAAGGGGACTAGCGGGGGGAACACCGGGGAGCTGTTTTTT.

This chain connects TRBV27 to TRBJ1-1, with 9 bases fitting TRBD1. This CDR3 has 15 amino acids. Germline V gene sequence: CDR1 MNHEY, CDR2 SMNVEV (reference sequence). After removal of 8 bases from V and 8 bases from J, the junction contained 15 bases not matched to a gene. The CDR3 coding sequence is TGTGCCAGCTTACGGGGACAGGGAGGACGGGGGGAAGCTTTCTTT. Its protein is CASLRGQGGRGEAFF.

The rearrangement links TRBV19 to TRBJ1-5; 9 nucleotides align to TRBD1. J was trimmed by 4 bases and V by 5 bases; bases with no gene match: 12. In germline, CDR1 is LNHDA, CDR2 SQIVND (reference sequence). The CDR3 runs to 17 residues. In nucleotides, the CDR3 is TGTGCCAGTAGTCCAAGAAAAGGACAGGGGAGAAATCAGCCCCAGCATTTT. Amino acid sequence: CASSPRKGQGRNQPQHF. The full variable domain, completed using reference TRBV19 and TRBJ1-5, is DGGITQSPKYLFRKEGQNVTLSCEQNLNHDAMYWYRQDPGQGLRLIYYSQIVNDFQKGDIAEGYSVSREKKESFPLTVTSAQKNPTAFYLCASSPRKGQGRNQPQHFGDGTRLSIL.

V and J are TRBV19 and TRBJ1-6; no firm D call. The CDR3 sequence is 14 residues long. Germline values: CDR1 LNHDA, CDR2 SQIVND (reference sequence). V lost 0 bases and J lost 10, with 10 bases in between. In nucleotides, the CDR3 is TGTGCCAGTAGTATAGAGCCGGTGAGGTCACCCCTCCACTTT. It specifies CASSIEPVRSPLHF.

This clone was picked up a small number of times. The chain has TRBV28 and TRBJ1-1, with 10 bases lining up with TRBD1. Germline values: CDR1 MDHEN, CDR2 SYDVKM. The CDR3 runs 17 residues. Germline trimming cut 6 bases from V and 1 base from J; bases unmatched to any gene: 11. CDR3 loop: CASRNRDRGYQNTEAFF. In DNA, the CDR3 is TGTGCCAGCAGAAACCGGGACAGGGGCTACCAGAACACTGAAGCTTTCTTT.

The chain couples TRBV4-3 to TRBJ2-5, with 7 bases that match TRBD1. CDR1 is LGHNA, CDR2 YSLEER, per germline. V dropped 4 bases and J dropped 1; count of bases not matched to a gene: 3. The CDR3 runs 14 residues. CDR3 DNA sequence: TGCGCCAGCAGCCGGGGGACAGTCCAAGAGACCCAGTACTTC. Translation: CASSRGTVQETQYF.

The chain combines TRBV18 with TRBJ1-5; D not certain. The CDR3 covers 14 residues. Germline loops: CDR1 KGHSH, CDR2 LQKENI. Trimming removed 2 bases from V and 6 bases from J, with 11 bases in between. DNA of the CDR3: TGTGCCAGCTCACCATCGAGGGATCTTCAGCCCCAGCATTTT. Translating gives CASSPSRDLQPQHF. The full variable domain, its missing parts supplied by reference TRBV18 and TRBJ1-5, is NAGVMQNPRHLVRRRGQEARLRCSPMKGHSHVYWYRQLPEEGLKFMVYLQKENIIDESGMPKERFSAEFPKEGPSILRIQQVVRGDSAAYFCASSPSRDLQPQHFGDGTRLSIL.

This clone has a handful of counts. DNA for the CDR3: TGTGCCAGCAGTGAAGGGGGGGGCGTTAGCGGCTACACCTTC. This sequence encodes CASSEGGGVSGYTF. The J gene is TRBJ1-2, the V gene TRBV6-1, with a possible D match to TRBD1 (6 bases). In germline, CDR1 is MNHNS, CDR2 SASEGT. Trimming took off 1 base at V and 8 bases at J, with 14 bases between the two ends. The CDR3 is made up of 14 amino acids.

The chain uses TRBV29-1 and TRBJ1-3, with TRBD1 identical over 9 bases. Germline loops: CDR1 SQVTM, CDR2 ANQGSEA. The trim removed 4 bases at V and 0 bases at J, leaving 7 bases unmatched. This CDR3 contains 16 residues. CDR3 sequence: CSVAGTGSSSGNTIYF. The DNA of the CDR3 is TGCAGCGTTGCCGGGACAGGGTCGTCCTCTGGAAACACCATATATTTT.

The rearrangement joins TRBV4-1 to TRBJ2-7, with 10 positions matching TRBD2. The CDR3 spans 18 residues. With 1 base clipped from V and 7 bases from J, the junction kept 16 bases outside the gene matches. Germline CDR1 and CDR2: MGHRA and YSYEKL. CDR3 region: CASSQVPPFLAGVWEQYF. In DNA form, the CDR3 reads TGCGCCAGCAGCCAAGTTCCCCCCTTTCTAGCGGGAGTCTGGGAGCAGTACTTC.

The chain combines TRBV5-4 with TRBJ1-2; D gene unclear. The CDR3 has 13 amino acids. The germline V and J ends were trimmed by 0 bases and 1 base, with 4 bases remaining between them. CDR1 and CDR2 (germline): SGHNT, YYREEE (reference sequence). The CDR3 DNA reads TGTGCCAGCAGCTTGGACAGTAACTATGGCTACACCTTC. It codes for CASSLDSNYGYTF.

J is TRBJ2-5 and V is TRBV29-1; 7 nucleotides agree with TRBD1. This CDR3 spans 12 amino acids. V trimming: 7 bases; J trimming: 2 bases; junction bases outside the gene matches: 4. The germline V gene encodes CDR1 SQVTM and CDR2 ANQGSEA. The CDR3 spells CSAVQGQETQYF. CDR3 coding DNA: TGCAGCGCCGTACAGGGGCAAGAGACCCAGTACTTC.

This chain connects TRBV9 to TRBJ1-2, with 8 bases identical to TRBD1. Germline values: CDR1 SGDLS, CDR2 YYNGEE. V was clipped by 0 bases and J by 12 bases; unmatched bases: 7. This CDR3 has 13 residues. CDR3 loop: CASSVGGQGVHTF. The CDR3 bases are TGTGCCAGCAGCGTAGGCGGACAGGGTGTCCACACCTTC.